Each of the 14 T cell receptor beta chains below was sequenced from the same sample in a study of blood T cells in healthy people across ages (dated by TCRdb to 2015 to 2017). Preparation of the library involved 5' RACE. Sequencing used an Illumina HiSeq 2500. A second PCR of about 6 to 11 cycles was performed with a sample-barcoded 5' primer and a J-beta primer mix. TCRdb took the public reads, trimmed them with fastp at Q25, ran MiXCR for clone calling and kept in-frame beta chains. For every CDR3 protein sequence, its rows merge into one entry that carries the most common genes and DNA. The sample contains about 1.8 million distinct CDR3 sequences, about 49% of them found a single time. The ten most abundant clones make up less than 2.5% of the sample. Material for sequencing was blood. These receptors were obtained from a woman aged 35 to 49 in good health.

This chain links TRBV4-3 with TRBJ2-3, with 14 bases fitting TRBD2. This CDR3 region has 16 residues. V shed 4 bases, J shed 8 bases, and the junction held 8 bases outside the gene matches. Per germline, CDR1 LGHNA and CDR2 YSLEER. CDR3 amino acids: CASSRRLAGGPATQYF. CDR3 bases: TGCGCCAGCAGCCGCCGACTAGCGGGGGGGCCAGCTACGCAGTATTTT.

The CDR3 DNA is TGTGCCAGCAGCTTGATGGCAGGGAGCTCCTACGAGCAGTACTTC. Its translation is CASSLMAGSSYEQYF. The J gene is TRBJ2-7, the V gene TRBV7-9; D is perhaps TRBD1 or TRBD2 (5 bases each). CDR1 and CDR2 from the germline V gene are SEHNR and FQNEAQ (reference sequence). Trimming removed 3 bases at V and 0 bases at J, with 12 bases between. The CDR3 spans 15 residues.

This sequence joins TRBV20-1 and TRBJ1-2; unclear D gene. Trimming shortened V by 6 bases and J by 4 bases, and 9 bases separated the two germline ends. The germline V gene has CDR1 DFQATT and CDR2 SNEGSKA (reference sequence). The length of the CDR3 is 11 residues. CDR3 region: CSAWQSYGYTF. The CDR3 DNA is TGCAGTGCATGGCAGAGCTATGGCTACACCTTC.

The sample holds a few counts of this clonotype. The gene calls are TRBV11-3 and TRBJ2-1, with D possibly being TRBD1 (7 bases). CDR1 is SGHNT, CDR2 YENEEA, per germline. The CDR3 has 15 residues. The V end lost 2 bases, the J end lost 5 bases, and 13 bases lay between the germline ends. CDR3: CASSLNQGGHNEQFF. The CDR3 nucleotides are TGTGCCAGCAGCTTAAATCAGGGGGGTCACAATGAGCAGTTCTTC.

There are a few counts of this clonotype. The rearrangement joins TRBV4-2 to TRBJ2-1; maybe TRBD2 (6 bases). Trimming stripped 1 base from V and 9 bases from J, with 22 bases between. CDR1 is LGHNA, CDR2 YNFKEQ, per germline. The CDR3 is made up of 17 amino acids. The CDR3 DNA reads TGTGCCAGCAGCCAAGTAGAGGACTATCAATCCCCGGGTGAGCAGTTCTTC. Translating gives CASSQVEDYQSPGEQFF.

This clonotype was observed a few times. This rearrangement joins TRBV15 to TRBJ2-3, with D hard to call. Germline CDR1 and CDR2: LNHNV and YYDKDF (reference sequence). V lost 3 bases, J lost 6 bases, and 7 bases lay in between. The CDR3 loop spans 12 amino acids. The CDR3 region has the DNA TGTGCCACCAGCAGGGCCCTCGATACGCAGTATTTT. Translating it yields CATSRALDTQYF.

The V call is TRBV3-1, the J call TRBJ2-7; D remains unclear. V dropped 2 bases and J dropped 3 bases, with 5 bases sitting between them. From germline, CDR1 is LGHDT and CDR2 YNNKEL (reference sequence). The CDR3 is 12 residues long. This chain's CDR3 is CASSQRRYEQYF. The CDR3 coding sequence is TGTGCCAGCAGCCAAAGGCGCTACGAGCAGTACTTC.

The chain couples TRBV4-2 to TRBJ2-1; 7 positions match TRBD1. J gave up 6 bases and V 1 base, and 9 bases lay outside the gene matches. The CDR3 totals 16 residues. CDR1 and CDR2 (germline): LGHNA, YNFKEQ. In DNA, the CDR3 is TGTGCCAGCAGCCAAGGAGAGGGACAGTCAACCAATGAGCAGTTCTTC. This codes for CASSQGEGQSTNEQFF.

The rearrangement links TRBV4-1 to TRBJ2-1; 11 nucleotides agree with TRBD2. Germline V gene data show CDR1 as MGHRA and CDR2 as YSYEKL. Germline trimming cut 3 bases from V and 13 bases from J; bases unmatched to any gene: 17. The CDR3 totals 17 residues. CDR3 region: CASSHPRGTSGGPSQFF. CDR3 sequence (DNA): TGCGCCAGCAGCCACCCGAGGGGTACTAGCGGGGGACCCTCCCAGTTCTTC.

The chain uses TRBV20-1 and TRBJ2-3; possibly TRBD2 for D (6 bases). V dropped 2 bases and J dropped 3 bases, with 18 bases sitting between them. Germline values: CDR1 DFQATT, CDR2 SNEGSKA (reference sequence). The CDR3 extends over 16 amino acids. CDR3 nucleotides: TGCAGTGCTAGAAAGACGGGACTCAGGCGGACAGATACGCAGTATTTT. It encodes CSARKTGLRRTDTQYF.

This clonotype came up a few times. The chain employs TRBV4-3 and TRBJ1-6, with D perhaps matching TRBD1 (6 bases). CDR1 LGHNA and CDR2 YSLEER come from the germline V gene. Trimming stripped 1 base from V and 9 bases from J, with 19 bases between. The CDR3 extends over 17 amino acids. The CDR3 DNA follows: TGCGCCAGCAGCCAAGTGCGTGTAGGGGGGGGTATTTCACCCCTCCACTTT. It translates to CASSQVRVGGGISPLHF.

The chain joins TRBV3-1 to TRBJ1-6; D gene ambiguous. The length of the CDR3 is 15 residues. Trimming removed 2 bases from V and 7 bases from J, with 12 bases in between. Per germline, CDR1 LGHDT and CDR2 YNNKEL (reference sequence). The CDR3 protein is CASSQYGNGNSPLHF. CDR3 in DNA: TGTGCCAGCAGCCAATATGGGAACGGGAATTCACCCCTCCACTTT. Combining the CDR3 with reference TRBV3-1 and TRBJ1-6 gives the whole variable domain DTAVSQTPKYLVTQMGNDKSIKCEQNLGHDTMYWYKQDSKKFLKIMFSYNNKELIINETVPNRFSPKSPDKAHLNLHINSLELGDSAVYFCASSQYGNGNSPLHFGNGTRLTVT.

This clonotype came up a few times. This sequence joins TRBV6-2 or TRBV6-3 and TRBJ2-4, with no clear D. The length of the CDR3 is 16 residues. Germline V gene sequence: CDR1 MNHEY, CDR2 SVGEGT. Trimming removed 2 bases at V and 1 base at J, with 12 bases between. In DNA, the CDR3 is TGTGCCAGCAGTTACCTGACCTCCCGGGCCAAAAACATTCAGTACTTC. This translates into CASSYLTSRAKNIQYF.

Ten or more counts support this clonotype. V and J are TRBV29-1 and TRBJ2-7; no firm D call. Germline V CDR1 and CDR2: SQVTM, ANQGSEA. This CDR3 has 11 residues. The V end lost 4 bases, the J end lost 0 bases, and 4 bases lay between the germline ends. The CDR3 nucleotides are TGCAGCGTTGGCAGCTCCTACGAGCAGTACTTC. Amino acids: CSVGSSYEQYF.